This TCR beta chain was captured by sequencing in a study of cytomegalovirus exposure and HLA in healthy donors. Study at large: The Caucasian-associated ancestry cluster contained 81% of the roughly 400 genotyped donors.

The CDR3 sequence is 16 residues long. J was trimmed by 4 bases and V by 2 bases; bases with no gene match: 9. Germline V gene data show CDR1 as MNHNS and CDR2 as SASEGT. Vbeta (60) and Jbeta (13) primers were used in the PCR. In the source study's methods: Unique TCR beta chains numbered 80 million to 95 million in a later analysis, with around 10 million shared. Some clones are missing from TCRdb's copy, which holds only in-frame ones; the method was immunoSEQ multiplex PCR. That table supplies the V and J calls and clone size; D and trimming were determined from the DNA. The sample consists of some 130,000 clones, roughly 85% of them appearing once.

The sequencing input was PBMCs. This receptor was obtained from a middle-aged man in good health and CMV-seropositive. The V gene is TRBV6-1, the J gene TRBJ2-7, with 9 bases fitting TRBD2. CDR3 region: CASSERSGREGYEQYF. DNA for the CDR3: TGTGCCAGCAGTGAACGGTCGGGGCGGGAGGGTTACGAGCAGTACTTC.